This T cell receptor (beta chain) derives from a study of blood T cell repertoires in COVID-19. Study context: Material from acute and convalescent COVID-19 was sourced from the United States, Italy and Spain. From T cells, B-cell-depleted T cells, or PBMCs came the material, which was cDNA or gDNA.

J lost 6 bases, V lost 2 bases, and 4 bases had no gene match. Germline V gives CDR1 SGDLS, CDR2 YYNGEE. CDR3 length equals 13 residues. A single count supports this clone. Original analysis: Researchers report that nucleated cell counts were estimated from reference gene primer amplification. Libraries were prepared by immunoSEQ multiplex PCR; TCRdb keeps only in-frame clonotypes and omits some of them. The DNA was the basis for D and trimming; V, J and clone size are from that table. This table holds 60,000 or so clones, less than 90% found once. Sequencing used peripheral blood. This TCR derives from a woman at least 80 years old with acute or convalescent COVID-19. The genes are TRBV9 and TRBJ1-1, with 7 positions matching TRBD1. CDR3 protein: CASSVDRVSEAFF. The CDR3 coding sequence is TGTGCCAGCAGCGTTGACAGGGTATCTGAAGCTTTCTTT.